The 11 T cell receptor beta chains below all came from one sample that was sequenced in a study of PD-1 blockade in classical Hodgkin lymphoma. Brentuximab vedotin exposure varied among the patients, all of whom had relapsed after autologous stem cell transplantation. Clones were read by immunoSEQ multiplex PCR, and TCRdb kept only the in-frame ones, dropping some. The sample lists 20,000 to 25,000 clones, more than 60% occurring once. This specimen consisted of peripheral blood mononuclear cells (PBMCs), obtained before the second cycle of nivolumab. These TCRs come from a human donor with classical Hodgkin lymphoma.

The rearrangement uses TRBV28 and TRBJ1-2; D ambiguous. Germline V CDR1 and CDR2: MDHEN, SYDVKM. V was trimmed by 6 bases and J by 5 bases, leaving 10 bases between them. The CDR3 length is 12 residues. The CDR3 nucleotides are TGTGCCAGCAGCCCTCGAGATTATGGCTACACCTTC. Protein product: CASSPRDYGYTF.

Relative to its sample, this clone is large. The V call is TRBV7-9, the J call TRBJ2-5, with D perhaps matching TRBD1 or TRBD2 (5 bases each). CDR1 and CDR2 (germline): SEHNR, FQNEAQ (reference sequence). The germline V and J ends were trimmed by 3 bases and 5 bases, with 16 bases remaining between them. The length of the CDR3 is 15 residues. DNA of the CDR3: TGTGCCAGCAGCTTCGCTTGGGGCACGGGGGAGACCCAGTACTTC. It encodes CASSFAWGTGETQYF.

The chain carries TRBV5-1 and TRBJ2-6, with D uncertain. Per the germline V gene, CDR1 is SGHRS and CDR2 is YFSETQ. V was trimmed by 2 bases and J by 0 bases, leaving 12 bases between them. This CDR3 has 17 amino acids. This chain's CDR3 is CASSFALTNSGANVLTF. The CDR3 bases are TGCGCCAGCAGCTTTGCACTAACTAACTCTGGGGCCAACGTCCTGACTTTC.

This clone was seen only once. The chain links TRBV5-1 to TRBJ2-1; 8 bases are a match to TRBD2. Germline values: CDR1 SGHRS, CDR2 YFSETQ. J gave up 7 bases and V 4 bases, and 13 bases lay outside the gene matches. The CDR3 runs 16 residues. The CDR3: CASSPVSGGAGNEQFF. The CDR3 bases are TGCGCCAGCAGCCCGGTTTCGGGGGGGGCAGGAAATGAGCAGTTCTTC.

The chain is built from TRBV30 and TRBJ1-6; weak D call: TRBD1 (5 bases). The CDR3 consists of 17 residues. Germline assignment: CDR1 GTSNPN and CDR2 SVGIG (reference sequence). Trimming shortened V by 1 base and J by 0 bases, and 13 bases separated the two germline ends. The CDR3, as DNA: TGTGCCTGGAGTGGGGGGTTGGGTGGCTCCTATAATTCACCCCTCCACTTT. Protein: CAWSGGLGGSYNSPLHF.

V gene TRBV2 combines with J gene TRBJ2-7, with 12 positions matching TRBD2. With V trimmed by 6 bases and J by 6 bases, 15 bases remained unmatched. Germline V gives CDR1 SNHLY, CDR2 FYNNEI. CDR3 length equals 17 residues. The CDR3 loop is CASRLTSGRNGFSEQYF. In DNA, the CDR3 is TGTGCCAGCAGGTTGACTAGCGGGAGAAACGGGTTTTCCGAGCAGTACTTC.

The CDR3 sequence is CASSFHFTDTQYF. Written as DNA, the CDR3 is TGTGCCAGCAGCTTCCATTTCACAGATACGCAGTATTTT. The J gene is TRBJ2-3, the V gene TRBV7-2; D gene ambiguous. Germline assignment: CDR1 SGHTA and CDR2 FQGNSA. This CDR3 contains 13 residues. V was shortened by 3 bases and J by 2 bases, with 6 bases between the two germline ends.

The V gene is TRBV2, the J gene TRBJ1-2; tentative D call: TRBD1 (5 bases). CDR1 and CDR2 (germline): SNHLY, FYNNEI. This CDR3 is 15 amino acids long. V gave up 7 bases and J gave up 4 bases, with 19 bases separating them. CDR3 protein: CASKEDRGRPYGYTF. CDR3 bases: TGTGCCAGCAAGGAAGATAGGGGCAGGCCCTATGGCTACACCTTC.

This clone was counted a single time. This sequence joins TRBV5-1 and TRBJ2-5; TRBD1 might be the D (6 bases). Trimming left V 3 bases short and J 2 bases short, with 8 bases between. The V gene's germline CDR1 is SGHRS and CDR2 YFSETQ. The CDR3 loop spans 13 amino acids. The chain's CDR3 is CASSSGQQETQYF. The CDR3 nucleotides are TGCGCCAGCAGCTCTGGACAGCAAGAGACCCAGTACTTC.

This clone was observed a handful of times. This chain connects TRBV7-2 to TRBJ1-3; TRBD1 is a possible D gene (6 bases). Germline CDR1 reads SGHTA; CDR2 reads FQGNSA. Trimming cost V 3 bases and J 4 bases, with 7 bases left between them. There are 13 residues in the CDR3. CDR3 coding DNA: TGTGCCAGCAGCTTCGGACAGGGAAACACCATATATTTT. It codes for CASSFGQGNTIYF.

The chain is built from TRBV6-1 and TRBJ2-4, with 9 bases identical to TRBD1. The ends lost 6 bases at V and 9 bases at J; junction bases unmatched: 6. Per germline, CDR1 MNHNS and CDR2 SASEGT. This CDR3 has 13 residues. This CDR3 is CASSWDREAIQYF. The CDR3 DNA sequence: TGTGCCAGCAGCTGGGACAGGGAGGCCATTCAGTACTTC.